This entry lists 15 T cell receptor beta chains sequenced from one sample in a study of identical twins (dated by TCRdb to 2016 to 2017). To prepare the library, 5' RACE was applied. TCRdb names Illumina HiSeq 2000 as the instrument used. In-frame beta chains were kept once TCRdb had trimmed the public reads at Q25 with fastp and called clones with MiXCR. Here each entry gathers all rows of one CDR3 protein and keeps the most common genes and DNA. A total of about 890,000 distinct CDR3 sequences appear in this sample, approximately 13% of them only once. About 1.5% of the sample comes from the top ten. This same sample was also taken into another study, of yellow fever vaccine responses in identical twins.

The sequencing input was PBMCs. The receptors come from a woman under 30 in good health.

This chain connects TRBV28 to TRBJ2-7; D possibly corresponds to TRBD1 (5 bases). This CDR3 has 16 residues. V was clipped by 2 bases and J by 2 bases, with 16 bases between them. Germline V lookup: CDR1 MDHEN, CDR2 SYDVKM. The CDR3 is CASSLQGSSYAYEQYF. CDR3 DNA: TGTGCCAGCAGTTTACAGGGTTCATCCTATGCCTACGAGCAGTACTTC.

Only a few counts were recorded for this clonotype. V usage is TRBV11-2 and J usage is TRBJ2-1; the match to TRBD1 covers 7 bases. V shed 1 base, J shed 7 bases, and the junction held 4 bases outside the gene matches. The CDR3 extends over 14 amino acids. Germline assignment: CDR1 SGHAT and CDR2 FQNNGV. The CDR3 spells CASSLGFRGNEQFF. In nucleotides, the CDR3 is TGTGCCAGCAGCTTAGGGTTCAGGGGGAATGAGCAGTTCTTC.

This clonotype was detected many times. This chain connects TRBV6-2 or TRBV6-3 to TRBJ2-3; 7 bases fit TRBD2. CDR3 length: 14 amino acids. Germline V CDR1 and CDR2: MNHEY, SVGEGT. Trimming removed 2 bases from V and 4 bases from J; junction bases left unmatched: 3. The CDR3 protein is CASSYEREPDTQYF. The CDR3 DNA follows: TGTGCCAGCAGTTACGAGCGGGAACCAGATACGCAGTATTTT.

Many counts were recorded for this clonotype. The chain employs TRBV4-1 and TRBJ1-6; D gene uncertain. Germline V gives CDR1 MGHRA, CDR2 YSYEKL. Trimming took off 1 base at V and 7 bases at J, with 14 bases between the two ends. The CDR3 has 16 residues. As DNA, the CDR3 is TGCGCCAGCAGCCAAGGAACTCTGGGTTGGAATTCACCCCTCCACTTT. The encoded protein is CASSQGTLGWNSPLHF.

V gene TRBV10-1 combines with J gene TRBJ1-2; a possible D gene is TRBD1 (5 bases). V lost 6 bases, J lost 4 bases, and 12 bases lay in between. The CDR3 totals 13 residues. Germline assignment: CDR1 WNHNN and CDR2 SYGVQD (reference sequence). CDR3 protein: CASSSGRSYGYTF. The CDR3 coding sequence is TGCGCCAGCAGCTCGGGACGGAGCTATGGCTACACCTTC.

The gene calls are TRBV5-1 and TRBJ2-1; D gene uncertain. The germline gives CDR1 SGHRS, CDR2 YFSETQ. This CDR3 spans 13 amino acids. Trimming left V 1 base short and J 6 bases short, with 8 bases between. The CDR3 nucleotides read TGCGCCAGCAGCTTGAGTAGCTCCAATGAGCAGTTCTTC. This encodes CASSLSSSNEQFF. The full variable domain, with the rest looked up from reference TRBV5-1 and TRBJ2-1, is KAGVTQTPRYLIKTRGQQVTLSCSPISGHRSVSWYQQTPGQGLQFLFEYFSETQRNKGNFPGRFSGRQFSNSRSEMNVSTLELGDSALYLCASSLSSSNEQFFGPGTRLTVL.

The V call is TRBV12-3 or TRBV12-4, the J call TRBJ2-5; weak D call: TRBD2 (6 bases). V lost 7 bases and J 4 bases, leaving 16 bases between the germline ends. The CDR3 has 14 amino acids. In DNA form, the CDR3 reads TGTGCCAGCAACAACATGGGGGGATCAGAGACCCAGTACTTC. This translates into CASNNMGGSETQYF.

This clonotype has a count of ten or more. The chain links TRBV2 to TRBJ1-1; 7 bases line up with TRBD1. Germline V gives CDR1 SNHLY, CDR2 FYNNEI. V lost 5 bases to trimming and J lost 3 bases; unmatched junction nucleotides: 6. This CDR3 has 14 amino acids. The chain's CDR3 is CASSWTGHDTEAFF. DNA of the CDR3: TGTGCCAGCAGTTGGACAGGACACGACACTGAAGCTTTCTTT.

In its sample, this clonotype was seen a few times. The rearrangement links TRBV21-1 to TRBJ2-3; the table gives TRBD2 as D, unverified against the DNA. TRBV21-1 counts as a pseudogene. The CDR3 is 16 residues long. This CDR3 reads CASSTQSLAGGFAQYF. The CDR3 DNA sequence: TGTGCCAGCAGCACCCAGAGTCTAGCGGGAGGGTTCGCGCAGTATTTT.

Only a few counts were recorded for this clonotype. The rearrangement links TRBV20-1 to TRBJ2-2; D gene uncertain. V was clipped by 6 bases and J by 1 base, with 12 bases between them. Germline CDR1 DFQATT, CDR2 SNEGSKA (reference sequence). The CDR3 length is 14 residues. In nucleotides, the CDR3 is TGCAGTGCCCCAGTTCGCGGGAACACCGGGGAGCTGTTTTTT. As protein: CSAPVRGNTGELFF.

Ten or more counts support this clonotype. CDR3 DNA: TGTGCCAGCAGTCTACCCGGGACTAGCGGGACCTACGAGCAGTACTTC. It specifies CASSLPGTSGTYEQYF. V gene TRBV12-3 or TRBV12-4 combines with J gene TRBJ2-7; TRBD2 matches 13 bases. With 5 bases clipped from V and 2 bases from J, the junction kept 6 bases outside the gene matches. This CDR3 is 16 amino acids long.

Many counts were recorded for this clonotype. The CDR3 reads CSARVSSRTGAFF. The CDR3 coding sequence is TGCAGTGCTAGAGTTTCCAGTAGGACTGGGGCTTTCTTT. This chain connects TRBV20-1 to TRBJ1-1, with D unclear. CDR3 size: 13 residues. Germline CDR1 and CDR2: DFQATT and SNEGSKA (reference sequence). The V end was cut by 1 base, the J end by 11 bases, with 17 bases between.

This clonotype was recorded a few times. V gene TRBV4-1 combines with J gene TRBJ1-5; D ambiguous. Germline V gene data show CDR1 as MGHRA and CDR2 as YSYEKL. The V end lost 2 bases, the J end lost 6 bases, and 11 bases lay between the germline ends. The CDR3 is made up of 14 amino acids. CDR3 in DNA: TGCGCCAGCAGCCAATCCTTACGGGCTCAGCCCCAGCATTTT. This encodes CASSQSLRAQPQHF.

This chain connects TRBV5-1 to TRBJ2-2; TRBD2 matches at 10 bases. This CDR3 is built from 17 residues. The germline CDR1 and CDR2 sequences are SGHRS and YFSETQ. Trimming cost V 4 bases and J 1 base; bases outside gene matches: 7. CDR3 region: CASSLAWTSGNTGELFF. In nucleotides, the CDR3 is TGCGCCAGCAGCCTCGCATGGACTAGCGGGAACACCGGGGAGCTGTTTTTT.

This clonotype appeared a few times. The CDR3 reads CSAPPGQVETQYF. CDR3 bases: TGCAGTGCCCCCCCGGGACAGGTGGAGACCCAGTACTTC. V usage is TRBV20-1 and J usage is TRBJ2-5; 8 positions match TRBD1. The V segment lost 6 bases and the J segment 5 bases; nucleotides outside the gene matches: 8. The CDR3 runs to 13 residues. CDR1 is DFQATT, CDR2 SNEGSKA, per germline (reference sequence).